This entry describes one TCR beta chain. Its target is not known. The donors were all healthy and Caucasian. Template switching supplied a universal primer site; unique molecular identifiers were carried on the cDNA. MiXCR, applied by TCRdb to the 5' RACE reads, yields one record per CDR3 protein. The sample consists of 700,000 to 950,000 distinct CDR3 sequences, over 9% of them appearing once. The sample is drawn from a study of identical twins. With 2 bases removed from V and 3 bases from J, the gap between germline ends came to 17 bases. The CDR3 has 17 residues. The germline V gene has CDR1 KGHSH and CDR2 LQKENI. Overall study results and limits: Beta out-of-frame twin sharing showed a weaker excess. Part of the zero-insertion signal could reflect confounding by invariant MAIT and iNKT cells.

The same sample was also studied in work on yellow fever vaccine responses in identical twins.

The specimen sequenced was PBMCs. J is TRBJ1-3 and V is TRBV18; D gene unclear. The sequence was collected from a woman between 18 and 29 years old in good health. The CDR3 reads CASSPSAQNLFGNTIYF. CDR3 DNA sequence: TGTGCCAGCTCACCATCCGCACAGAACCTCTTTGGAAACACCATATATTTT.